Included here is one T cell receptor beta chain sequence, with context. Sequencing used immunoSEQ multiplex PCR; TCRdb keeps in-frame clones, though not all of them. Seen here are 80,000 or so clones, approximately 86% observed once, and the top ten hold 1.9%. The record originates from a study of blood T cell repertoires in COVID-19. Background on the study: COVID-19 samples from acute and convalescent phases originated in the United States, Italy and Spain. In each case, the material was cDNA or gDNA derived from T cells, B-cell-depleted T cells, or PBMCs.

The germline CDR1 and CDR2 sequences are SGHTA and FQGNSA. This CDR3 comprises 14 residues. The junction had 3 bases not matched to a gene; V was cut back by 5 bases and J by 3 bases. The TCR originated in a woman aged 60-70 years with acute or convalescent COVID-19. Sequencing input: peripheral blood. V is TRBV7-2 and J is TRBJ2-2; 7 bases match TRBD1. DNA of the CDR3: TGTGCCAGCAGCGCGACAGGGTACACCGGGGAGCTGTTTTTT. Its translation is CASSATGYTGELFF. The variable domain in full, completed from reference TRBV7-2 and TRBJ2-2, reads GAGVSQSPSNKVTEKGKDVELRCDPISGHTALYWYRQSLGQGLEFLIYFQGNSAPDKSGLPSDRFSAERTGGSVSTLTIQRTQQEDSAVYLCASSATGYTGELFFGEGSRLTVL.